This entry lists 3 T cell receptor beta chains sequenced from one sample in a study of neurological immune-mediated disorders (dated by TCRdb to between 2017 and 2020). The library came from 5' RACE. The reads were generated on an Illumina HiSeq 2500. TCRdb trimmed the raw reads at Q25, called clones with MiXCR and kept productive beta chains. Each entry is one CDR3 protein sequence, shown with its most common DNA and genes. Here the sample has some 30,000 distinct CDR3 sequences; more than 20% occur a single time. Of the sample, roughly 17% falls within the top ten clones. The sample taken for sequencing was PBMCs. These receptors all come from a woman aged 55-70 years in good health.

This clonotype was seen repeatedly, ten times or more. The J gene is TRBJ2-7, the V gene TRBV20-1; 7 nucleotides line up with TRBD2. The CDR3 is made up of 13 amino acids. Germline V gene data show CDR1 as DFQATT and CDR2 as SNEGSKA (reference sequence). Written as DNA, the CDR3 is TGCAGCCTGCCGAGGACTAGCTCCTACGAGCAGTACTTC. It is translated as CSLPRTSSYEQYF.

This clonotype was seen many times. This sequence joins TRBV30 and TRBJ2-3; D not resolved. The length of the CDR3 is 13 residues. Trimming pared 4 bases from V and 2 bases from J, leaving 10 bases between. The V gene's germline CDR1 is GTSNPN and CDR2 SVGIG (reference sequence). In DNA form, the CDR3 reads TGTGCCTGGACACAGATCCCCACAGATACGCAGTATTTT. Protein: CAWTQIPTDTQYF.

The J gene is TRBJ2-4, the V gene TRBV12-3 or TRBV12-4, with D perhaps TRBD1 (6 bases). V was clipped by 6 bases and J by 4 bases, with 16 bases between them. CDR3 length: 15 residues. Here the CDR3 DNA reads TGTGCCAGCAGCCTCACGCAACAGGGAAAAAACATTCAGTACTTC. This gives the protein CASSLTQQGKNIQYF.